This T cell receptor beta chain was recorded in a study of shared clonotypes between healthy human individuals. General study findings and limits: Generation probabilities of non-shared clonotypes were lower (relative to those shared by all four donors). Investigators collected only blood, and repertoires in tissues likely differ.

A note on this clone: Its antigen is unknown.

The donors were all Caucasian adults (living in Nashville, Tennessee). The CDR3 length is 16 residues. V lost 1 base, J lost 2 bases, and 4 bases stayed unmatched. Per the germline V gene, CDR1 is SGHNT and CDR2 is YYREEE (reference sequence). This table comes from immunoSEQ multiplex PCR, and its TCRdb copy is limited to in-frame clones, with some not included. This table has approximately 2,300,000 clones, 80% to 95% appearing once. The clonotype was recovered from a man aged 18 to 30 in good health. Some clones in this sample may be carry-over from other donors' samples. Sequencing was done on a sample of naive CD4+ T cells from PBMCs. Indicated subset: CD45RA+ positively selected. The chain uses TRBV5-4 and TRBJ2-3; 10 positions agree with TRBD1. The CDR3 nucleotides are TGTGCCAGCAGCTTGTTGGGGACAGGGGACACAGATACGCAGTATTTT. Translation gives CASSLLGTGDTDTQYF. The full variable domain, with the rest looked up from reference TRBV5-4 and TRBJ2-3, is ETGVTQSPTHLIKTRGQQVTLRCSSQSGHNTVSWYQQALGQGPQFIFQYYREEENGRGNFPPRFSGLQFPNYSSELNVNALELDDSALYLCASSLLGTGDTDTQYFGPGTRLTVL.